This TCR beta chain was obtained from a study of shared clonotypes between healthy human individuals (TCRdb year 2020). With respect to the entire study: A few men and two women, aged 18 to 49 years, made up the cohort. Per donor, three plates each were used for CD4 naive and CD4 memory, two for CD8 naive, and one for CD8 memory. To estimate repertoire size and how much clonotypes are shared between individuals, the study performed deep sequencing of blood TCR repertoires from roughly five healthy adults. To increase sequencing depth and limit assay-specific biases, different laboratories used diverse techniques to prepare libraries and sequence TCR repertoires. Per donor, leukapheresis produced somewhere between about 0.85 and 9.5 billion PBMCs. Findings and caveats that apply to the study as a whole: Sampling was restricted to blood, and TCR repertoires in tissues likely differ from the TCR repertoires found in blood. Sharing across a few donors was observed for around 4.8% of naive CD4, over 3% of naive CD8, about 2.5% of memory CD4, and about 0.39% of memory CD8 clonotypes. Rarefaction of sorted-subset datasets indicated incomplete sequencing despite the large sequencing depth. Because the study included a small number of donors, the genetic and exposure-history diversity represented was limited. Estimated clonotype richness was generally larger for naive than for memory subsets. Higher generation probabilities were observed for clonotypes shared by all four sorted-subset donors than for non-shared clonotypes. Pairwise subsampling led to the expectation that sequencing depth would affect the degree of clonotype sharing among donors.

Taken from cysteine to phenylalanine, the CDR3 has 15 residues. Kept here is only the CDR3 DNA, which spans 45 bases and is read in frame from base 1. From a lookup of the germline V gene (reference sequence), CDR1 and CDR2 are SGHNT and YYREEE. V loses 5 bases, J loses 1 base, and the germline ends lie 15 bases apart. The donors were healthy, HIV-negative adults with no recently reported acute infections or vaccinations. Only Caucasian adults living in Nashville, Tennessee, USA were represented among the donors. CD4+ T cells were enriched by magnetic negative selection, after which naive cells were positively selected on CD45RA and the negative fraction was taken as the memory subset. Blood was collected by leukapheresis, and PBMCs were isolated by Ficoll-Histopaque density gradient centrifugation and then cryopreserved in liquid nitrogen vapor phase. Analytical flow cytometry was used to check the purity and quantity of each magnetically sorted T cell population. Genomic DNA was isolated from every sorted fraction and measured by UV absorbance on a Nanodrop 2000c.

TCR CDR3 regions were amplified from genomic DNA by multiplex PCR using the deep immunoSEQ assay. For each cell subset, the extracted genomic DNA was distributed evenly across all wells of several immunoSEQ 96-well plates, and each plate served as one replicate. For sorted subsets, approximately 200 ng of genomic DNA, equivalent to around 29,000 T cell genomes, went into each replicate PCR. Purified libraries were quantified with a Qubit 3.0 fluorometer, sized on a Bioanalyzer 2100, and re-quantified with the KAPA Library Quantification kit. Every immunoSEQ 96-well plate was sequenced on a separate single-read 150-cycle Illumina NextSeq 550 flow cell. On the study's bioinformatics: Because the immunoSEQ output included only junctional sequences and no quality scores, the filtering could not be the same as the filtering used for full-length reads. To assign V/J genes and CDR3, sequences were annotated using PyIR, a Python wrapper for IgBLAST v1.9, with IMGT germline references. Any read was removed if the V/J assignment was weak (E-value above 1e-6), the CDR3 was missing, or the read contained stop codons, out-of-frame junctions, or ambiguous translated residues. V3J clonotypes were defined as sequences sharing the same inferred V gene, J gene, and CDR3 amino acid sequence. Percentage overlap between repertoires was computed as shared unique clonotypes divided by the size of the smaller repertoire. RTK rarefaction, the Chao1 estimator, and Recon v2.1 estimates of unobserved clonotypes were used to assess repertoire richness. Generation probabilities were computed with OLGA for all TCRbeta clonotypes obtained by the gDNA method from several donors. Sourced from immuneACCESS, this table was stored by TCRdb with only in-frame sequences that have V and J called. A share of the clones is absent; for the studies checked, an unresolved V gene accounts for under half, and the remainder has no known explanation. Clone size and V and J calls were adopted from that table, with D and trimming inferred from the DNA. This sample gives over 700,000 clones in total; around 70% of them show up just once. Clones ranked in the top ten supply approximately 1.7% of the sample.

Of note for this clone: No antigen is known for it. No clone much larger than this one lies a single base away; base qualities are absent.

This receptor was obtained from a young woman in good health. The sequence links TRBV5-4 to TRBJ1-1; perhaps TRBD1 is the D gene, with 5 bases matching. The sample taken for sequencing was memory CD4+ T cells sorted from blood. The cell subset or site label, as the study defines it: CD45RA-negative fraction. The CDR3 in this case is CASSPTDRKNTEAFF. DNA sequence: TGTGCCAGCAGTCCGACAGACAGAAAGAACACTGAAGCTTTCTTT.